This T cell receptor beta chain was sequenced during a study of spatial heterogeneity in lung cancer. Study background: The mean occurrence of each unique TCR and UMI combination in raw reads exceeded 9.5.

There are a few counts of this clonotype. This CDR3 region has 13 residues. V lost 4 bases to trimming and J lost 6 bases, with 13 bases between them. The V gene's germline CDR1 is MNHNS and CDR2 SASEGT. Via MiXCR, TCRdb re-called the 5' RACE reads, giving one row per CDR3 protein. This table holds approximately 47,000 distinct CDR3 sequences, 6% to 9.5% found once. As for time point: sample taken at primary tumor resection. In each case, whole RNA from tumor, nontumor lung or frozen PBMC was sequenced unsorted. Sample: PBMCs, taken at surgery. This receptor was obtained from a female donor with early-stage non-small cell lung cancer. The chain combines TRBV6-1 with TRBJ2-7; unclear D gene. Here the CDR3 reads CASSGPPVGEQYF. CDR3 DNA sequence: TGTGCCAGCAGTGGCCCCCCGGTGGGCGAGCAGTACTTC.